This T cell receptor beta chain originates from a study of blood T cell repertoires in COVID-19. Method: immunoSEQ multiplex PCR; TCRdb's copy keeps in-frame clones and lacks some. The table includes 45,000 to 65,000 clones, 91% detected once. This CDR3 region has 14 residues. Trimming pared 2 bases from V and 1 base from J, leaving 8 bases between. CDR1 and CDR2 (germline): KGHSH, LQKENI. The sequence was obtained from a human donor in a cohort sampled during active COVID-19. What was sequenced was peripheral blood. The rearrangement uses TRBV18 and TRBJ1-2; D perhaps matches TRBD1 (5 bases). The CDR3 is CASSPDRINYGYTF. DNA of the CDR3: TGTGCCAGCTCACCAGACAGAATTAACTATGGCTACACCTTC.